The text below deals with one T cell receptor beta chain. What this receptor recognizes is not known. It has no much larger one-base neighbor in the sample; base qualities were not kept. What this sample's time point label stands for: baseline before first vaccination. Vaccinee samples were obtained from the UK trials COV001 and COV002, which included a single-blind randomized controlled phase 2/3 trial of AZD1222 (ChAdOx1 nCoV-19) in healthy adults. Trial participant PBMC samples were collected at day 0 and day 28 after the second dose for TCRbeta chain sequencing. This sample was taken from a study of T cell responses to AZD1222 COVID-19 vaccine (dated by TCRdb to about 2021). Describing the broader study: AZD1222 recipients given second doses at about 4 weeks or at about 12 weeks were pooled, since spike-specific TCR depth and breadth were not found to differ between the two schedules. Enrollment into the trials was organized by age into subgroups of 18-55, 56-69 and 70-plus years, and those subgroups contained approximately 150, 30 and 60 TCR-sequenced participants, respectively. A total of 233 trial participants underwent TCR sequencing, of whom 207 received two doses of AZD1222 and 26 received two doses of the MenACWY control vaccine. Study-wide conclusions, independent of this receptor: A significant rise in spike-specific TCR breadth and depth was observed after two AZD1222 doses relative to day 0 and relative to MenACWY recipients. Most participants were white British and females outnumbered males, and the authors suggested that clonal diversity may have been underestimated. In the small 56-69-year group, the increase in depth fell short of significance, most likely because of low power. CD4 TCRs associated with the vaccine covered the entire spike protein, and the dominant responses were in regions 160-218 and 743-854. Reportedly, almost half of the unique spike-specific TCRs recognized epitopes lying outside the regions that are mutated in the B.1.351 and B.1.1.7 variants. Conclusions about previously exposed vaccinees are limited because only six or seven AZD1222 recipients were SARS-CoV-2 seropositive at baseline. Because no day 14 peak-response samples were available, the repertoires could be characterized only after the peak T cell response.

There are 16 amino acids in the CDR3, from cysteine to phenylalanine inclusive. Of all the DNA, just the CDR3 is kept, 48 bases in frame from base 1. Looking up the germline V gene yields CDR1 SGHVS and CDR2 FNYEAQ. V is clipped by 3 bases and J by 7 bases, and the sequence between their germline boundaries is 16 bases long. The CDR3 regions of human TCRbeta chains were subjected to immunosequencing. Processing in the source paper ran as follows. Repertoire TCRs were matched against a reference library of SARS-CoV-2-specific TCRs generated with the MIRA antigen-specificity platform. Breadth was defined as the fraction of unique TCRs that were SARS-CoV-2-associated, and depth was defined as the fraction of total T cells that were SARS-CoV-2-associated. Each spike-specific TCR was assigned to its reactive spike region and to a CD4 or CD8 class using the MIRA data. Log10-transformed breadth and depth values were compared by one-way ANOVA with Sidak's multiple comparisons tests. The immuneACCESS repertoire file appears here via TCRdb, limited to in-frame rearrangements. These files lack a portion of the clones; in checked studies, under half of the deficit traces to unresolved V genes, and the cause of the others is not known. That table is the source of V, J and clone size, and D and trimming were worked out from the DNA. The sample records roughly 100,000 clones, roughly nine tenths of which are singletons. Under 60% of the sample is held by the ten biggest clonotypes.

The sequenced sample was peripheral blood, obtained on day 0 of AZD1222 vaccination. The V and J segments used are TRBV7-6 and TRBJ1-6; the D gene is perhaps TRBD1, on 6 matching bases. This sequence was found in an adult in good health. The bases read TGTGCCAGCAGCTTTTTCCCGGCAGGACAGAATTCACCCCTCCACTTT. Its coded protein is CASSFFPAGQNSPLHF. The reference TRBV7-6 and TRBJ1-6 proteins fill in what lies around the CDR3, so the full variable domain reads GAGVSQSPRYKVTKRGQDVALRCDPISGHVSLYWYRQALGQGPEFLTYFNYEAQQDKSGLPNDRFSAERPEGSISTLTIQRTEQRDSAMYRCASSFFPAGQNSPLHFGNGTRLTVT.